This TCR beta chain emerged from a study of OX40 agonist ivuxolimab in advanced cancers. Germline V CDR1 and CDR2: SGDLS, YYNGEE. The CDR3 totals 16 residues. Trimming cost V 3 bases and J 2 bases; bases outside gene matches: 8. Using immunoSEQ multiplex PCR, the repertoire was profiled, and TCRdb retains in-frame clones only, with some absent. This repertoire shows under 80,000 clones, roughly 82% found once; its top ten account for about 5%. The sample here was CD4+ or CD8+ T cells sorted from blood, taken in a trial of the OX40 agonist ivuxolimab. The rearrangement links TRBV9 to TRBJ1-3, with 7 bases aligning to TRBD1. The clonotype was recovered from an adult with an advanced solid tumor such as melanoma, head and neck, liver or kidney cancer. CDR3 sequence reads: CASSGGQSMAGNTIYF. As DNA, the CDR3 is TGTGCCAGCAGCGGGGGACAGTCAATGGCTGGAAACACCATATATTTT.